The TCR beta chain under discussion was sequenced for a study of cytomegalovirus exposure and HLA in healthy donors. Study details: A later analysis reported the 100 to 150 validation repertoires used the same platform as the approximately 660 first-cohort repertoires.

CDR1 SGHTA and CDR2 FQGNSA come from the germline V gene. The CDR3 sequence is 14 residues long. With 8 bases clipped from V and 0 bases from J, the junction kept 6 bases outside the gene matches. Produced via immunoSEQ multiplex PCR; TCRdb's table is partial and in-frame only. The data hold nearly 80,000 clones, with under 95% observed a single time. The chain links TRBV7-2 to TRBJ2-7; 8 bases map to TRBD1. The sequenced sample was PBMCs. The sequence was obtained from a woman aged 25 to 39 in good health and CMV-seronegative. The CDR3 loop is CASCRTGNSYEQYF. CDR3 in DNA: TGTGCCAGCTGTCGGACAGGGAACTCCTACGAGCAGTACTTC.